Presented here are 13 T cell receptor beta chains from one specimen sequenced in a study of blood T cell repertoires in COVID-19. Some clones are missing from TCRdb's copy, which holds only in-frame ones; the method was immunoSEQ multiplex PCR. There are some 140,000 clones in the sample; around 82% occur only once, and less than 7% lies in the top ten. Material: PBMCs or T cells enriched from blood (not recorded which). Receptors originate from a man aged 35-49 years with acute COVID-19.

The rearrangement joins TRBV5-8 to TRBJ2-7; tentatively, D is TRBD1 (5 bases). Per germline, CDR1 SGHTS and CDR2 YDEGEE. The CDR3 sequence is 12 residues long. V was cut by 5 bases and J by 7 bases, with 13 bases left in between. CDR3 DNA sequence: TGTGCCAGCAGTATGATGGGGCGAGAGCAGTACTTC. Its protein product is CASSMMGREQYF.

V usage is TRBV2 and J usage is TRBJ2-1; 10 bases match TRBD2. Germline CDR1 is SNHLY and CDR2 is FYNNEI. J was trimmed by 6 bases and V by 5 bases; bases with no gene match: 7. The CDR3 totals 15 residues. The CDR3 DNA is TGTGCCAGCAGTTACCTAGCGGGAGTCTCCAATGAGCAGTTCTTC. It encodes CASSYLAGVSNEQFF.

This chain joins TRBV9 and TRBJ1-1; unclear D gene. Per the germline V gene, CDR1 is SGDLS and CDR2 is YYNGEE. The CDR3 has 14 amino acids. V lost 2 bases, J lost 4 bases, and 12 bases lay in between. The CDR3: CASSVGGLATEAFF. As DNA, the CDR3 is TGTGCCAGCAGCGTTGGAGGCCTTGCCACTGAAGCTTTCTTT.

The chain employs TRBV28 and TRBJ1-5; TRBD1 might be the D (5 bases). Trimming left V 10 bases short and J 7 bases short, with 17 bases between. Germline assignment: CDR1 MDHEN and CDR2 SYDVKM. The CDR3 spans 13 residues. CDR3 sequence reads: CATVGGSEQPQHF. The DNA for the CDR3 is TGTGCCACCGTGGGGGGGAGCGAGCAGCCCCAGCATTTT.

V gene TRBV28 combines with J gene TRBJ1-1, with no clear D. V lost 7 bases and J lost 0, with 12 bases in between. Germline loops: CDR1 MDHEN, CDR2 SYDVKM. The CDR3 runs to 14 residues. The CDR3 region is CASTLGDLNTEAFF. CDR3 coding DNA: TGTGCCAGCACCTTGGGAGACCTGAACACTGAAGCTTTCTTT.

The chain is built from TRBV9 and TRBJ2-7, with TRBD2 matching over 9 bases. V lost 0 bases to trimming and J lost 1 base; unmatched junction nucleotides: 8. Germline CDR1 and CDR2: SGDLS and YYNGEE. The CDR3 spans 17 residues. The CDR3 loop is CASSVDGGRAGSYEQYF. As DNA, the CDR3 is TGTGCCAGCAGCGTAGATGGCGGGAGGGCCGGATCCTACGAGCAGTACTTC.

The chain has TRBV5-1 and TRBJ2-2; 11 bases match TRBD1. The CDR3 runs 14 residues. J was trimmed by 6 bases and V by 4 bases; bases with no gene match: 2. CDR1 is SGHRS, CDR2 YFSETQ, per germline. CDR3 in amino acids: CASSPGQGAGELFF. The DNA of the CDR3 is TGCGCCAGCAGCCCGGGACAGGGGGCCGGGGAGCTGTTTTTT.

The rearrangement links TRBV14 to TRBJ2-7, with 14 bases identical to TRBD2. The ends lost 2 bases at V and 7 bases at J; junction bases unmatched: 7. The CDR3 is made up of 16 amino acids. CDR1 SGHDN and CDR2 FVKESK come from the germline V gene. As DNA, the CDR3 is TGTGCCAGCAGCCAACCTGGGACTAGCGGGAGACGGGAGCAGTACTTC. This gives the protein CASSQPGTSGRREQYF.

This rearrangement joins TRBV9 to TRBJ2-1; TRBD1 matches 7 bases. The J segment lost 3 bases and the V segment lost 6 bases, leaving 12 bases of the junction unmatched. The CDR3 loop spans 16 amino acids. The germline V gene encodes CDR1 SGDLS and CDR2 YYNGEE. The CDR3 nucleotides are TGTGCCAGCACCCCCTCGACAGGGCTTTTCTACAATGAGCAGTTCTTC. Translating it yields CASTPSTGLFYNEQFF. The full variable domain, with the rest looked up from reference TRBV9 and TRBJ2-1, is DSGVTQTPKHLITATGQRVTLRCSPRSGDLSVYWYQQSLDQGLQFLIQYYNGEERAKGNILERFSAQQFPDLHSELNLSSLELGDSALYFCASTPSTGLFYNEQFFGPGTRLTVL.

V gene TRBV27 combines with J gene TRBJ1-4; 7 positions agree with TRBD1. The CDR3 extends over 13 amino acids. Germline assignment: CDR1 MNHEY and CDR2 SMNVEV (reference sequence). V lost 5 bases, J lost 7 bases, and 4 bases stayed unmatched. DNA for the CDR3: TGTGCCAGCAGTCCGCGACAGGGTGAAAAACTGTTTTTT. This gives the protein CASSPRQGEKLFF.

A few counts support this clone. CDR3 coding DNA: TGTGCCAGCAGCTTAGCGCGGGGCGGGACCTACGAGCAGTACTTC. This gives the protein CASSLARGGTYEQYF. The gene calls are TRBV7-2 and TRBJ2-7; possible D gene TRBD2, 6 bases. CDR1 is SGHTA, CDR2 FQGNSA, per germline. The CDR3 has 15 residues. V dropped 0 bases and J dropped 2 bases, with 11 bases sitting between them. Supplemented by reference TRBV7-2 and TRBJ2-7, the full variable domain reads GAGVSQSPSNKVTEKGKDVELRCDPISGHTALYWYRQSLGQGLEFLIYFQGNSAPDKSGLPSDRFSAERTGGSVSTLTIQRTQQEDSAVYLCASSLARGGTYEQYFGPGTRLTVT.

The rearrangement joins TRBV2 to TRBJ2-1; no reliable D call. The CDR3 loop spans 13 amino acids. V was cut by 2 bases and J by 4 bases, with 6 bases left in between. The germline V gene encodes CDR1 SNHLY and CDR2 FYNNEI. Written as DNA, the CDR3 is TGTGCCAGCAGTGAAACACAGTACAATGAGCAGTTCTTC. Protein product: CASSETQYNEQFF.

J is TRBJ1-4 and V is TRBV5-6; D possibly corresponds to TRBD1 (6 bases). CDR1 is SGHDT, CDR2 YYEEEE, per germline. The CDR3 spans 14 residues. V lost 1 base, J lost 6 bases, and 10 bases lay in between. CDR3 residues: CASSLIRGHEKLFF. The CDR3 DNA sequence: TGTGCCAGCAGCTTGATCAGGGGTCATGAAAAACTGTTTTTT.